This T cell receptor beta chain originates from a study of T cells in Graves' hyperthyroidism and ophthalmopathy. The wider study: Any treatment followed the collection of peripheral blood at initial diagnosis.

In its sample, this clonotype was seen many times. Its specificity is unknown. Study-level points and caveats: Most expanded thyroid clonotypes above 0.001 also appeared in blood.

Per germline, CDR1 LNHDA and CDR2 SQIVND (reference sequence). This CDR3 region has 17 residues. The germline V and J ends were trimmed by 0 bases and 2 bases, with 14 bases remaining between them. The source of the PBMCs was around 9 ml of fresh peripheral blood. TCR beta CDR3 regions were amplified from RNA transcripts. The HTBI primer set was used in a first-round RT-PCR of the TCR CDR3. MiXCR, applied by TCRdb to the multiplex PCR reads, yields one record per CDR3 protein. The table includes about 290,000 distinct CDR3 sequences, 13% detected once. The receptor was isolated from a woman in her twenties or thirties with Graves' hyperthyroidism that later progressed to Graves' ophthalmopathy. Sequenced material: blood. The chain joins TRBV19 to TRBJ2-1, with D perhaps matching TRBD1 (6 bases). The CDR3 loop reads CASSIDPLTGTYNEQFF. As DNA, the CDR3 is TGTGCCAGTAGTATAGATCCCCTCACAGGGACCTACAATGAGCAGTTCTTC.